This TCR beta chain originates from a study of T cell repertoires in aging, cancer and after chemotherapy. In its sample, this clonotype ranks as medium-sized. The CDR3 has 12 amino acids. V was clipped by 3 bases and J by 1 base, with 3 bases between them. Rearranged V-D-J TRB sequences were amplified with a mixed TRB-A/B primer pool. MiXCR was run by TCRdb on the multiplex PCR reads, yielding one entry per CDR3 protein. The sample records 4,000 to 6,000 distinct CDR3 sequences, roughly 19% being singletons. TCR beta rearrangements were amplified from peripheral blood genomic DNA. This TCR was sampled from a human donor in good health. The donor label of this sample is uncertain. Sequenced: blood. This chain joins TRBV12-3 or TRBV12-4 and TRBJ1-2; D gene ambiguous. CDR3 DNA: TGTGCCAGCAGTTTCAATAACTATGGCTACACCTTC. Translated, it gives CASSFNNYGYTF.